One T cell receptor (beta chain) is described in this entry. The data belong to a study of CD4 and CD8 cells across lung adenocarcinoma regions. Donors had localized lung adenocarcinoma, a non-small cell lung cancer. Each CDR3 protein gets one entry after TCRdb re-called the PCR reads with MiXCR. The sample yields 3,000 to 4,500 distinct CDR3 sequences, 45% to 65% seen once. CDR1 SGHAT and CDR2 FQNNGV come from the germline V gene. Trimming stripped 2 bases from V and 5 bases from J, with 17 bases between. There are 16 residues in the CDR3. This receptor was obtained from a female donor with lung adenocarcinoma. The CD4 and CD8 labels of this study may be unreliable. Sequencing was carried out using CD4+ T cells from the margin of a lung tumor. This chain uses TRBV11-2 with TRBJ2-3, with a possible D match to TRBD2 (5 bases). CDR3 loop: CASSLQRDTLGDTQYF. CDR3 sequence (DNA): TGTGCCAGCAGCTTACAACGGGATACCCTCGGAGATACGCAGTATTTT.